This T cell receptor beta chain derives from a study of shared clonotypes between healthy human individuals. V lost 5 bases to trimming and J lost 5 bases, with 10 bases between them. Germline V gives CDR1 SGHRS, CDR2 YFSETQ. The CDR3 runs 12 residues. Produced via immunoSEQ multiplex PCR; TCRdb's table is partial and in-frame only. The sample records millions of clones, 95% being singletons. The chain carries TRBV5-1 and TRBJ2-5; D is ambiguous. The clonotype was recovered from a man younger than 35 in good health. The sample taken for sequencing was naive CD4+ T cells sorted from blood. Subset defined: CD45RA+ positively selected. This CDR3 is CASRLEVETQYF. As DNA, the CDR3 is TGCGCCAGCAGATTAGAGGTGGAGACCCAGTACTTC. The complete variable domain, with remaining parts taken from reference TRBV5-1 and TRBJ2-5, reads KAGVTQTPRYLIKTRGQQVTLSCSPISGHRSVSWYQQTPGQGLQFLFEYFSETQRNKGNFPGRFSGRQFSNSRSEMNVSTLELGDSALYLCASRLEVETQYFGPGTRLLVL.